This TCR beta chain was observed in a study of cytotoxic CD8 clonotypes in ibrutinib-treated CLL. Profiling relied on immunoSEQ multiplex PCR, and the TCRdb table lists in-frame clones only, not all of them. The table includes fewer than 55,000 clones, roughly three fifths detected once. This CDR3 spans 11 amino acids. Per germline, CDR1 MNHNS and CDR2 SASEGT. This clone occurred a few times. At one boundary the junction diverges from the germline segment, which might be a read error. The input for sequencing was PBMCs, taken after 24 months of ibrutinib treatment. This chain connects TRBV6-1 to TRBJ1-1, with no clear D. The TCR originated in a human donor with chronic lymphocytic leukemia. CDR3 residues: CASSFRSRDLF. Written as DNA, the CDR3 is TGTGCCAGCAGTTTTCGCAGCCGGGATCTCTTT.